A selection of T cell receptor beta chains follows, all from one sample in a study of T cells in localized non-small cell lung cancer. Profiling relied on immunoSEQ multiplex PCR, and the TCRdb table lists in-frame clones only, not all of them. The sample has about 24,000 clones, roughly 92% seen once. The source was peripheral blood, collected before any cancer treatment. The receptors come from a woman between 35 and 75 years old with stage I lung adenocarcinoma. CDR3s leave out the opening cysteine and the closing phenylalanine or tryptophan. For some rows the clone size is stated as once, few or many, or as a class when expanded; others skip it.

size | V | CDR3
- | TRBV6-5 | ASSPWTGNYGYT
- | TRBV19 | ASSSNPGQRAETQY
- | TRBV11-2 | ASSRPYEQY
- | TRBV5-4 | ASGLPEYGYT
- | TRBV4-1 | ASSLFTSGSADTQY
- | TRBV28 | ASSINSGPRDEQF
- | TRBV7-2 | ASSLMPGEGTDTQY
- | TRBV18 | ASSPRRDTGELF
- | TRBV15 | ATSGTSGPSSYNSPLH
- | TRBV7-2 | ASSLETGAVYT
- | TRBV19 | ASIRRDRPGYGYT
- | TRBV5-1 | ASSLAPGLAGGPGTQY
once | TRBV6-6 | ASSPTQGGSYGYT
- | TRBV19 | ASSIGPAGGSYNEQF
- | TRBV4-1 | ASSQAPTGISGANVLT